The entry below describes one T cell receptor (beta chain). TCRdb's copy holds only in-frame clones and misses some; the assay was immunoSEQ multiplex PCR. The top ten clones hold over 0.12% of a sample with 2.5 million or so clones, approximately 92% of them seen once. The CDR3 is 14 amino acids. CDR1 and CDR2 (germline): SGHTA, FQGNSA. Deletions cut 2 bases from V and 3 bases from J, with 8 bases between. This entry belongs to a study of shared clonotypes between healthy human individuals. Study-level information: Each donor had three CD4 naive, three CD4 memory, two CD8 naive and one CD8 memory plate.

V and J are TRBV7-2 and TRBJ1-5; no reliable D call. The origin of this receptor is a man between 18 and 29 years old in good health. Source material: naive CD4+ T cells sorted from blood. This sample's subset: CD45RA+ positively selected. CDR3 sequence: CASSLHILNQPQHF. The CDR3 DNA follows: TGTGCCAGCAGCTTACACATACTCAATCAGCCCCAGCATTTT.